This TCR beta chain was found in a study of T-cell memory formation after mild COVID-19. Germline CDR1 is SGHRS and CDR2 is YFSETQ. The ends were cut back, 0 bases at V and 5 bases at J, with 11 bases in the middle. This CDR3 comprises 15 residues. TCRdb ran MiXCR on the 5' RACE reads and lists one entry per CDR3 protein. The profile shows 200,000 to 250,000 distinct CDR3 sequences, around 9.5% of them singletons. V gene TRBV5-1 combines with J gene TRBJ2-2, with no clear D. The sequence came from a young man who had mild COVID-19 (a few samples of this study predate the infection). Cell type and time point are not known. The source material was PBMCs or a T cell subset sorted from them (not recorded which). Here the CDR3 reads CASSLVPPRTGELFF. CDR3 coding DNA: TGCGCCAGCAGCTTGGTCCCCCCCAGAACCGGGGAGCTGTTTTTT.